The 9 T cell receptor beta chains below were found in one sample sequenced in a study of cytomegalovirus exposure and HLA in healthy donors (dated by TCRdb to between 2016 and 2019). Library method: the immunoSEQ multiplex PCR assay. Drawn from immuneACCESS, this table holds only the in-frame rearrangements with V and J called that TCRdb kept. Clones are partly lost; checked studies trace under half to an unresolved V gene and leave the rest unexplained. The sample includes roughly 180,000 clones, with 86% observed a single time. The biggest ten clones account for more than 5.5% of the sample. Material for sequencing was PBMCs. These receptors originate from a man aged 30-40 years in good health and CMV-seropositive.

This clone turned up a few times. The chain joins TRBV7-2 to TRBJ1-1; D might be TRBD1 (5 bases). Germline lookup yields CDR1 SGHTA and CDR2 FQGNSA. The length of the CDR3 is 13 residues. V was pared by 3 bases and J by 6 bases, with 11 bases between. CDR3: CASSFRESPEAFF. The CDR3 coding sequence is TGTGCCAGCAGCTTCAGGGAAAGCCCTGAAGCTTTCTTT.

The chain employs TRBV5-1 and TRBJ1-2, with TRBD1 matching 7 bases. The V gene's germline CDR1 is SGHRS and CDR2 YFSETQ. This CDR3 spans 15 amino acids. The J segment lost 0 bases and the V segment lost 4 bases, leaving 6 bases of the junction unmatched. The CDR3 sequence is CASSRGTDTNYGYTF. CDR3 bases: TGCGCCAGCAGCCGAGGGACAGATACTAACTATGGCTACACCTTC.

This clone appeared once. This chain links TRBV7-2 with TRBJ2-4; 7 bases are shared with TRBD1. The trim removed 8 bases at V and 8 bases at J, leaving 15 bases unmatched. The CDR3 is 15 residues long. The V gene's germline CDR1 is SGHTA and CDR2 FQGNSA. CDR3 coding DNA: TGTGCCAGCGGCTCTCAGACAGGGCGGAGAGACATTCAGTACTTC. Its protein is CASGSQTGRRDIQYF.

V gene TRBV7-2 combines with J gene TRBJ2-3; tentative D call: TRBD2 (6 bases). The CDR3 runs to 15 residues. V lost 3 bases, J lost 0 bases, and 10 bases lay in between. CDR1 and CDR2 from the germline V gene are SGHTA and FQGNSA. DNA for the CDR3: TGTGCCAGCAGCTTGATAGCGGCTAGCACAGATACGCAGTATTTT. Amino acids: CASSLIAASTDTQYF.

The chain carries TRBV6-5 and TRBJ2-5; D is possibly TRBD1 (5 bases). The CDR3 length is 13 residues. V shed 8 bases and J shed 5 bases, with 15 bases lying between them. Germline V gene data show CDR1 as MNHEY and CDR2 as SVGAGI. CDR3 DNA sequence: TGTGCCAGCGGTACAGGTTTCGAGGAGACCCAGTACTTC. Its protein product is CASGTGFEETQYF.

This chain joins TRBV7-2 and TRBJ2-1; D gene unclear. The CDR3 spans 16 residues. Per germline, CDR1 SGHTA and CDR2 FQGNSA. V lost 5 bases and J lost 5, with 19 bases in between. For the CDR3, the DNA is TGTGCCAGCAGCCCGGCGGTGGGCCAGAACCACAATGAGCAGTTCTTC. Its protein product is CASSPAVGQNHNEQFF.

The chain has TRBV6-1 and TRBJ2-2; D is possibly TRBD1 (6 bases). This CDR3 is built from 18 residues. The germline CDR1 and CDR2 sequences are MNHNS and SASEGT. Trimming shortened V by 0 bases and J by 1 base, and 15 bases separated the two germline ends. CDR3 sequence (DNA): TGTGCCAGCAGTGAAGCCATCCACGGGACAAGGAACACCGGGGAGCTGTTTTTT. Translation gives CASSEAIHGTRNTGELFF.

The chain has TRBV7-9 and TRBJ2-5; 7 bases align to TRBD1. Germline V lookup: CDR1 SEHNR, CDR2 FQNEAQ (reference sequence). J lost 5 bases, V lost 2 bases, and 8 bases had no gene match. The CDR3 has 15 amino acids. Here the CDR3 DNA reads TGTGCCAGCAGCTTACGACAGGGCGGCGTGGAGACCCAGTACTTC. Protein: CASSLRQGGVETQYF.

CDR3 amino acids: CASSLSLGSSGNIQYF. The DNA for the CDR3 is TGTGCCAGCAGTTTATCTTTAGGGTCGTCAGGAAACATTCAGTACTTC. The chain uses TRBV27 and TRBJ2-4; D call uncertain. Germline V gene sequence: CDR1 MNHEY, CDR2 SMNVEV (reference sequence). V gave up 0 bases and J gave up 6 bases, with 15 bases separating them. This CDR3 is 16 amino acids long.